A selection of T cell receptor beta chains follows, all from one sample in a study of early T cells in non-severe SARS-CoV-2 infection. TCRdb ran MiXCR on the 5' RACE reads and lists one entry per CDR3 protein. The repertoire holds around 29,000 distinct CDR3 sequences, around 5% seen once, with around 4% in the top ten. The sequencing sample was made of whole blood. All receptors derive from an adult who was a healthcare worker with PCR-confirmed SARS-CoV-2 infection or an uninfected control (not recorded which). Both conserved end residues are part of each CDR3. The D gene is left open where the match is weak. Clone size appears in some rows only: once, few, many, or a class for an expanded clone.

cdr3_nt: TGCGCCAGCAGCCCGGGACGCAGGCCGATCGACGAGCAGTACTTC
cdr3_aa: CASSPGRRPIDEQYF
j_call: TRBJ2-7
v_call: TRBV5-1
d_call: NA
clone_size: many

cdr3_nt: TGCGCCAGCAGCCAAATAGTGTACGGAGCCAATGAGCAGTTCTTC
cdr3_aa: CASSQIVYGANEQFF
j_call: TRBJ2-1
v_call: TRBV4-1
d_call: NA
clone_size: many

cdr3_nt: TGTGCCAGCAGCCGCAAGGGACGCCTGGACTATGGCTACACCTTC
cdr3_aa: CASSRKGRLDYGYTF
j_call: TRBJ1-2
v_call: TRBV5-6
d_call: NA
clone_size: NA

cdr3_nt: TGTGCCAGCAGTTCATCACCCGGGGGTCTTGGAGCTTTCTTT
cdr3_aa: CASSSSPGGLGAFF
j_call: TRBJ1-1
v_call: TRBV12-3/TRBV12-4
d_call: NA
clone_size: many

cdr3_nt: TGTGCCAGCAGTCTGAGGGGGTTAGCCAAAAACATTCAGTACTTC
cdr3_aa: CASSLRGLAKNIQYF
j_call: TRBJ2-4
v_call: TRBV12-3/TRBV12-4
d_call: NA
clone_size: many

cdr3_nt: TGTGCCAGCAGCTTAGTGGTGATGGGGGCGCGGTCCTACGAGCAGTACTTC
cdr3_aa: CASSLVVMGARSYEQYF
j_call: TRBJ2-7
v_call: TRBV7-2
d_call: NA
clone_size: many

cdr3_nt: TGTGCCACACAGGGTTCTCCGGGCGAGCAGTACTTC
cdr3_aa: CATQGSPGEQYF
j_call: TRBJ2-7
v_call: TRBV28
d_call: NA
clone_size: many

cdr3_nt: TGCAGTGCTAGAAGTATCCAGGTGGGCGACTACGAGCAGTACTTC
cdr3_aa: CSARSIQVGDYEQYF
j_call: TRBJ2-7
v_call: TRBV20-1
d_call: NA
clone_size: few

cdr3_nt: TGTGCCACCAGCAGAGATCCATTTAGCAATCAGCCCCAGCATTTT
cdr3_aa: CATSRDPFSNQPQHF
j_call: TRBJ1-5
v_call: TRBV15
d_call: NA
clone_size: many

cdr3_nt: TGCAGTGCCCCATGGACAGGGGATGGTGAAAAACTGTTTTTT
cdr3_aa: CSAPWTGDGEKLFF
j_call: TRBJ1-4
v_call: TRBV20-1
d_call: TRBD1
clone_size: many

cdr3_nt: TGTGCCAGCAAAACGGCGCTTATTGGTGAGCAGTTCTTC
cdr3_aa: CASKTALIGEQFF
j_call: TRBJ2-1
v_call: TRBV28
d_call: NA
clone_size: NA

cdr3_nt: TGTGCCAGCACCTTACAGAATTACGAGCAGTACTTC
cdr3_aa: CASTLQNYEQYF
j_call: TRBJ2-7
v_call: TRBV2
d_call: NA
clone_size: NA

cdr3_nt: TGTGCCAGCAGTCCCTTACCGGGGCCCAGCACAGATACGCAGTATTTT
cdr3_aa: CASSPLPGPSTDTQYF
j_call: TRBJ2-3
v_call: TRBV6-2/TRBV6-3
d_call: NA
clone_size: few

cdr3_nt: TGCAGCGTTGCCAGGTCGAACACTGAAGCTTTCTTT
cdr3_aa: CSVARSNTEAFF
j_call: TRBJ1-1
v_call: TRBV29-1
d_call: NA
clone_size: many

cdr3_nt: TGCAGTGCTCCAATCGGGATTAGCACAGATACGCAGTATTTT
cdr3_aa: CSAPIGISTDTQYF
j_call: TRBJ2-3
v_call: TRBV20-1
d_call: NA
clone_size: many

cdr3_nt: TGTGCCAGCAATGACATGAACCTAGACGAGCAGTACTTC
cdr3_aa: CASNDMNLDEQYF
j_call: TRBJ2-7
v_call: TRBV7-8
d_call: NA
clone_size: many

cdr3_nt: TGTGCCAGTAGCCTCTCCGGGACAGGGGGCAAGAGCAATCAGCCCCAGCATTTT
cdr3_aa: CASSLSGTGGKSNQPQHF
j_call: TRBJ1-5
v_call: TRBV19
d_call: TRBD1
clone_size: many

cdr3_nt: TGTGCCTGGAGTGTACGGGGGAATCAGCCCCAGCATTTT
cdr3_aa: CAWSVRGNQPQHF
j_call: TRBJ1-5
v_call: TRBV30
d_call: NA
clone_size: many

cdr3_nt: TGCAGTGCTAGAGATAAGGCCGTCCACGAGCAGTACTTC
cdr3_aa: CSARDKAVHEQYF
j_call: TRBJ2-7
v_call: TRBV20-1
d_call: NA
clone_size: many

cdr3_nt: TGTGCCAGCAGCTTAGCGCTAAGCACGCAGTATTTT
cdr3_aa: CASSLALSTQYF
j_call: TRBJ2-3
v_call: TRBV7-2
d_call: NA
clone_size: many

cdr3_nt: TGTGCCAGCAGACGTAGTCCGGGACTAGCAGACAATGAGCAGTTCTTC
cdr3_aa: CASRRSPGLADNEQFF
j_call: TRBJ2-1
v_call: TRBV5-8
d_call: TRBD2
clone_size: many

cdr3_nt: TGTGCCAGCAGAGAGGCGGACAGGGTGAATGAAAAACTGTTTTTT
cdr3_aa: CASREADRVNEKLFF
j_call: TRBJ1-4
v_call: TRBV7-2
d_call: TRBD1
clone_size: many

cdr3_nt: TGTGCCAGCAGTTTATGGGCCATCCGGGATAGCGGGAGGCCCCCCGCGCAGTACTTC
cdr3_aa: CASSLWAIRDSGRPPAQYF
j_call: TRBJ2-7
v_call: TRBV28
d_call: TRBD2
clone_size: many

cdr3_nt: TGCAGCGTTCCAGGGAAAGACTATGGCTACACCTTC
cdr3_aa: CSVPGKDYGYTF
j_call: TRBJ1-2
v_call: TRBV29-1
d_call: NA
clone_size: many

cdr3_nt: TGTGCCAGCAGCCAGGGACAGGAAGATGAGCAGTTCTTC
cdr3_aa: CASSQGQEDEQFF
j_call: TRBJ2-1
v_call: TRBV3-1
d_call: TRBD1
clone_size: few

cdr3_nt: TGCAGTGGACTCAGATCTACAGATACGCAGTATTTT
cdr3_aa: CSGLRSTDTQYF
j_call: TRBJ2-3
v_call: TRBV20-1
d_call: NA
clone_size: many

cdr3_nt: TGTGCCAGCAGCCAAGCGGCAGCCACTGAAGCTTTCTTT
cdr3_aa: CASSQAAATEAFF
j_call: TRBJ1-1
v_call: TRBV4-2
d_call: NA
clone_size: many

cdr3_nt: TGTGCCAGCAGTTTCGGACGGCCATACGAGCAGTACTTC
cdr3_aa: CASSFGRPYEQYF
j_call: TRBJ2-7
v_call: TRBV28
d_call: NA
clone_size: many

cdr3_nt: TGTGCCAGTAGTACCGGGGATCATGAAAAACTGTTTTTT
cdr3_aa: CASSTGDHEKLFF
j_call: TRBJ1-4
v_call: TRBV19
d_call: NA
clone_size: many